This T cell receptor (beta chain) was captured in a study of CD8 T cells in Susac syndrome. Study at large: Among the sequenced Susac syndrome patients, five or six had active disease while under ten were in remission.

Negative isolation was used for CD8+ and CD4+ T cells, and FACS enrichment was applied to TEMRA cells. An input of about 0.5 to 1 ug of RNA was subjected to reverse transcription using random hexamers. TCRdb re-called the immunoSEQ multiplex PCR reads through MiXCR, storing one row per CDR3 protein. This table has more than 150,000 distinct CDR3 sequences, more than 95% appearing once. Germline V gene sequence: CDR1 MNHEY, CDR2 SMNVEV (reference sequence). The CDR3 is 15 amino acids. V lost 2 bases, J lost 9 bases, and 5 bases stayed unmatched. The sequence was collected from a human donor with Susac syndrome. Sequencing used CD4+ T cells from PBMCs. The chain combines TRBV27 with TRBJ1-6, with 9 bases lining up with TRBD1. CDR3 loop: CASSLRTGAGSPLHF. Here the CDR3 DNA reads TGTGCCAGCAGTTTACGGACAGGGGCGGGTTCACCCCTCCACTTT.